Here is one T cell receptor (beta chain) with its context. The CDR3 is 13 amino acids. The V end lost 6 bases, the J end lost 7 bases, and 12 bases lay between the germline ends. The germline V gene has CDR1 MNHNS and CDR2 SASEGT. Together with thyroid ultrasound, orbital computed tomography, serum thyroxine and TRAb, clinical symptoms were used for diagnoses. Using RNA transcripts as the source, TCR beta CDR3 regions were amplified. TCR CDR3 regions were first amplified by RT-PCR with HTBI primers. A single record per CDR3 protein comes from TCRdb applying MiXCR to the multiplex PCR reads. The sample lists under 350,000 distinct CDR3 sequences, roughly 21% occurring once. This sample is drawn from a study of T cells in Graves' hyperthyroidism and ophthalmopathy.

This TCR was sampled from a woman between 50 and 59 years old with Graves' hyperthyroidism. The chain has TRBV6-1 and TRBJ1-4, with a weak D call TRBD1 (5 bases). Sample: blood. CDR3 amino acids: CASRRGWGEKLFF. The CDR3, as DNA: TGTGCCAGCAGGAGGGGATGGGGTGAAAAACTGTTTTTT.